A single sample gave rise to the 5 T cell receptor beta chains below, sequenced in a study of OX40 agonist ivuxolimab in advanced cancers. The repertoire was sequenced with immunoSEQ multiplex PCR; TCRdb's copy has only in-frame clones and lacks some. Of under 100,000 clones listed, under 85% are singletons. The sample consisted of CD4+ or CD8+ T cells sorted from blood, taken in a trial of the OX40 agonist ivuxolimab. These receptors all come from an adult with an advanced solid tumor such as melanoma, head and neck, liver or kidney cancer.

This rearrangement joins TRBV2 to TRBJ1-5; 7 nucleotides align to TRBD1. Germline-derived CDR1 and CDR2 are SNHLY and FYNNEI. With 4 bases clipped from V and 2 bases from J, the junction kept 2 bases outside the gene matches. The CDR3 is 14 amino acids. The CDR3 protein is CASSGQGGNQPQHF. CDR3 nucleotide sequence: TGTGCCAGCAGTGGACAGGGCGGCAATCAGCCCCAGCATTTT.

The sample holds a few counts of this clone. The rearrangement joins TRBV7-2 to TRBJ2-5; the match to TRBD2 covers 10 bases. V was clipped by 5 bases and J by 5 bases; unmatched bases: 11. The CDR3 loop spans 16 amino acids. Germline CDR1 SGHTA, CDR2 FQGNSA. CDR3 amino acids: CASSDGPSGRGETQYF. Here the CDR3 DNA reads TGTGCCAGCAGCGATGGGCCCAGCGGGAGGGGGGAGACCCAGTACTTC.

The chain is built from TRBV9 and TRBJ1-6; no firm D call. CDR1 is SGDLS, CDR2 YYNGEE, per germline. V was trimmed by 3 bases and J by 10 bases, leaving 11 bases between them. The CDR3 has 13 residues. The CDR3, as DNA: TGTGCCAGCAGCGCTTACAAGAGGTCACCCCTCCACTTT. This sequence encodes CASSAYKRSPLHF.

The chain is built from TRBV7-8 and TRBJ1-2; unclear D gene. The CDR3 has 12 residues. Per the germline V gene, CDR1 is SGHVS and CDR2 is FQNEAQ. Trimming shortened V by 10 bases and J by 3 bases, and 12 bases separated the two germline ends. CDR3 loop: CATGVRDYGYTF. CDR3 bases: TGTGCCACCGGCGTGAGAGACTATGGCTACACCTTC.

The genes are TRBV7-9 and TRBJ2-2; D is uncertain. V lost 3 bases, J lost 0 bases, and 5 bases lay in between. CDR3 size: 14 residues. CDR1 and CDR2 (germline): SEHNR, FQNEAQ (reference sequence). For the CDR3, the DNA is TGTGCCAGCAGCTTCAACACGAACACCGGGGAGCTGTTTTTT. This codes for CASSFNTNTGELFF.